The 22 T cell receptor beta chains listed next were all sequenced from one sample in a study of identical twins. Each CDR3 protein is one row after TCRdb ran MiXCR on the 5' RACE reads. The table shows approximately 670,000 distinct CDR3 sequences, with roughly 6.2% occurring only once. The source material was naive T cells sorted from blood. The source of these receptors is a man between 18 and 35 years old in good health.

This clonotype was seen repeatedly, ten times or more. This chain links TRBV20-1 with TRBJ2-1; D is uncertain. The length of the CDR3 is 13 residues. The V gene's germline CDR1 is DFQATT and CDR2 SNEGSKA (reference sequence). V was shortened by 0 bases and J by 8 bases, with 11 bases between the two germline ends. The CDR3 coding sequence is TGCAGTGCTAGAGATAGGCAGTTTGATGAGCAGTTCTTC. Translation gives CSARDRQFDEQFF.

This clonotype was observed a handful of times. This chain links TRBV12-5 with TRBJ1-4; TRBD1 matches at 7 bases. CDR1 and CDR2 (germline): LGHNT, FRNRAP. The J segment lost 8 bases and the V segment lost 5 bases, leaving 14 bases of the junction unmatched. The CDR3 is made up of 16 amino acids. Written as DNA, the CDR3 is TGTGCTAGTGGTCGACACCTTACAGGGGTTGGCGAAAAACTGTTTTTT. It translates to CASGRHLTGVGEKLFF. Supplemented by reference TRBV12-5 and TRBJ1-4, the full variable domain reads DARVTQTPRHKVTEMGQEVTMRCQPILGHNTVFWYRQTMMQGLELLAYFRNRAPLDDSGMPKDRFSAEMPDATLATLKIQPSEPRDSAVYFCASGRHLTGVGEKLFFGSGTQLSVL.

The rearrangement uses TRBV2 and TRBJ2-1, with TRBD1 as a possible D gene (5 bases). Germline V gene data show CDR1 as SNHLY and CDR2 as FYNNEI. Trimming pared 1 base from V and 9 bases from J, leaving 16 bases between. The CDR3 has 15 amino acids. The CDR3 nucleotides are TGTGCCAGCAGTGAAGTTTCAGGGTGGGTCGTTGAGCAGTTCTTC. Translated, it gives CASSEVSGWVVEQFF. The full variable domain, rest sourced from reference TRBV2 and TRBJ2-1, is EPEVTQTPSHQVTQMGQEVILRCVPISNHLYFYWYRQILGQKVEFLVSFYNNEISEKSEIFDDQFSVERPDGSNFTLKIRSTKLEDSAMYFCASSEVSGWVVEQFFGPGTRLTVL.

This clonotype was picked up many times. This chain uses TRBV5-1 with TRBJ1-1, with TRBD1 matching over 8 bases. V gave up 2 bases and J gave up 1 base; unmatched junction bases: 1. CDR1 SGHRS and CDR2 YFSETQ come from the germline V gene. This CDR3 is built from 14 residues. The DNA of the CDR3 is TGCGCCAGCAGCTTTACAGGGGGGAACACTGAAGCTTTCTTT. It yields the protein CASSFTGGNTEAFF. The full variable domain, its missing parts supplied by reference TRBV5-1 and TRBJ1-1, is KAGVTQTPRYLIKTRGQQVTLSCSPISGHRSVSWYQQTPGQGLQFLFEYFSETQRNKGNFPGRFSGRQFSNSRSEMNVSTLELGDSALYLCASSFTGGNTEAFFGQGTRLTVV.

There are many counts of this clonotype. The chain carries TRBV6-6 and TRBJ1-2, with D hard to call. V shed 4 bases and J shed 8 bases, with 5 bases lying between them. In germline, CDR1 is MNHNY, CDR2 SVGAGI (reference sequence). This CDR3 is 10 amino acids long. CDR3 sequence (DNA): TGTGCCAGCAGTTCGGTGGGCTACACCTTC. Encoded protein: CASSSVGYTF.

This clonotype was seen at least ten times. The chain recombines TRBV20-1 with TRBJ2-2, with D tentatively TRBD2 (6 bases). CDR1 and CDR2 from the germline V gene are DFQATT and SNEGSKA (reference sequence). V was trimmed by 0 bases and J by 4 bases, leaving 9 bases between them. The CDR3 totals 14 residues. This chain's CDR3 is CSARDLARTGELFF. In DNA form, the CDR3 reads TGCAGTGCTAGAGATCTAGCGCGCACCGGGGAGCTGTTTTTT.

This clonotype was observed at least ten times. The V and J genes are TRBV20-1 and TRBJ2-1, with D tentatively TRBD1 (5 bases). From germline, CDR1 is DFQATT and CDR2 SNEGSKA (reference sequence). This CDR3 is built from 16 residues. V lost 0 bases and J lost 7, with 19 bases in between. The CDR3 DNA follows: TGCAGTGCTAGAGATAGGGGCGGAGTGCCCGTTAATGAGCAGTTCTTC. Protein product: CSARDRGGVPVNEQFF.

This clonotype was found a few times. The chain couples TRBV5-1 to TRBJ2-3; weak D call: TRBD1 (7 bases). Germline loops: CDR1 SGHRS, CDR2 YFSETQ. This CDR3 has 15 residues. V was pared by 3 bases and J by 5 bases, with 16 bases between. CDR3 nucleotide sequence: TGCGCCAGCAGCTGGGGGGACAGAGGTGGAGATACGCAGTATTTT. As protein: CASSWGDRGGDTQYF.

This clonotype was seen at least ten times. The chain carries TRBV2 and TRBJ1-6; TRBD1 is a possible D gene (6 bases). CDR1 and CDR2 from the germline V gene are SNHLY and FYNNEI. The CDR3 covers 14 residues. The V and J ends lost 4 bases and 7 bases respectively, with 11 bases between them. The CDR3 DNA follows: TGTGCCAGCAGTGTGAACAGGGCCAATTCACCCCTCCACTTT. Amino acid sequence: CASSVNRANSPLHF.

In this sample, this clonotype turned up many times. The chain has TRBV6-2 or TRBV6-3 and TRBJ2-2; no clear D gene. This CDR3 has 15 residues. Trimming took 7 bases from V and 7 from J, leaving 19 bases between them. Looked up from germline, CDR1 is MNHEY and CDR2 is SVGEGT. CDR3 residues: CASKLLGSVDGELFF. CDR3 DNA sequence: TGTGCCAGCAAGTTACTGGGCTCCGTTGACGGGGAGCTGTTTTTT.

The table lists this clonotype with many counts. The V and J genes are TRBV20-1 and TRBJ2-4; a possible D gene is TRBD2 (5 bases). CDR3 length: 14 residues. Per germline, CDR1 DFQATT and CDR2 SNEGSKA (reference sequence). Trimming took 6 bases from V and 7 from J, leaving 19 bases between them. CDR3 nucleotides: TGCAGTGCCCCGGAAGCGGAGAGATGGAACATTCAGTACTTC. Translating it yields CSAPEAERWNIQYF.

CDR3 loop: CASSPGRTGNSPLHF. The CDR3 nucleotides read TGTGCCAGCAGTCCGGGGCGGACCGGTAATTCACCCCTCCACTTT. J is TRBJ1-6 and V is TRBV27, with a tentative D call TRBD1 (5 bases). V dropped 5 bases and J dropped 6 bases, with 14 bases sitting between them. Germline CDR1 MNHEY, CDR2 SMNVEV (reference sequence). The CDR3 contains 15 residues.

This chain connects TRBV6-5 to TRBJ2-7; D is perhaps TRBD2 (6 bases). From germline, CDR1 is MNHEY and CDR2 SVGAGI. The V and J ends lost 1 base and 6 bases respectively, with 16 bases between them. This CDR3 comprises 15 residues. CDR3 loop: CASSYFSGTYSEQYF. CDR3 coding DNA: TGTGCCAGCAGTTACTTCTCCGGGACTTATAGCGAGCAGTACTTC.

Ten or more counts support this clonotype. This chain links TRBV4-2 with TRBJ2-1, with D tentatively TRBD2 (5 bases). Germline V gene sequence: CDR1 LGHNA, CDR2 YNFKEQ. This CDR3 has 14 amino acids. V was cut by 0 bases and J by 9 bases, with 12 bases left in between. The CDR3 bases are TGTGCCAGCAGCCAAGAGGGAGCCTCTCGTGAGCAGTTCTTC. Its translation is CASSQEGASREQFF.

This clonotype was seen once. J is TRBJ2-7 and V is TRBV25-1; either TRBD1 or TRBD2 may fit D (6 bases each). Trimming removed 4 bases from V and 4 bases from J, with 23 bases in between. This CDR3 comprises 17 residues. Germline V CDR1 and CDR2: MGHDK, SYGVNS. The CDR3 reads CASSVAGQLGGRYEQYF. The CDR3 bases are TGTGCCAGCAGTGTCGCCGGACAGCTTGGAGGGAGGTACGAGCAGTACTTC.

There are many counts of this clonotype. V and J are TRBV5-1 and TRBJ2-4; 9 positions agree with TRBD2. The junction had 2 bases not matched to a gene; V was cut back by 5 bases and J by 8 bases. The CDR3 covers 12 residues. CDR1 and CDR2 (germline): SGHRS, YFSETQ. CDR3 sequence: CASRGLAHIQYF. The CDR3 nucleotides read TGCGCCAGCAGAGGACTAGCGCACATTCAGTACTTC.

This clonotype was detected many times. The CDR3 region is CSVVGDRGNPSYNEQFF. CDR3 in DNA: TGCAGCGTTGTGGGGGACAGGGGAAATCCCTCCTACAATGAGCAGTTCTTC. The J gene is TRBJ2-1, the V gene TRBV29-1; 10 nucleotides agree with TRBD1. Looked up from germline, CDR1 is SQVTM and CDR2 is ANQGSEA. This CDR3 has 17 residues. With V trimmed by 4 bases and J by 0 bases, 9 bases remained unmatched.

This clonotype was detected only a few times. This CDR3 is CSVVGTSGVGNTIYF. The CDR3 DNA is TGCAGCGTTGTCGGTACTTCGGGAGTAGGAAACACCATATATTTT. This chain uses TRBV29-1 with TRBJ1-3, with D unresolved. Germline V lookup: CDR1 SQVTM, CDR2 ANQGSEA. CDR3 length: 15 amino acids. Between the trimmed V and J ends, which lost 4 bases and 4 bases, there was a span of 17 bases.

V gene TRBV19 combines with J gene TRBJ1-1, with D uncertain. V was shortened by 3 bases and J by 0 bases, with 11 bases between the two germline ends. The length of the CDR3 is 15 residues. Germline loops: CDR1 LNHDA, CDR2 SQIVND (reference sequence). The CDR3 bases are TGTGCCAGTAGTATGGGTAGTCCGATGAACACTGAAGCTTTCTTT. Protein sequence: CASSMGSPMNTEAFF.

This clonotype appeared many times. This chain uses TRBV20-1 with TRBJ2-1, with 11 nucleotides matching TRBD2. V lost 2 bases to trimming and J lost 8 bases; unmatched junction nucleotides: 8. Germline lookup yields CDR1 DFQATT and CDR2 SNEGSKA (reference sequence). This CDR3 has 15 residues. The DNA for the CDR3 is TGCAGTGCTAGACTAGCGGGAGGCCCGGGCGATGAGCAGTTCTTC. It encodes CSARLAGGPGDEQFF.

This clonotype was counted many times. The J gene is TRBJ2-1, the V gene TRBV12-3 or TRBV12-4; TRBD2 matches at 9 bases. There are 15 residues in the CDR3. The trim removed 1 base at V and 4 bases at J, leaving 2 bases unmatched. This CDR3 is CASSLGSGSYNEQFF. The CDR3 DNA reads TGTGCCAGCAGTTTAGGTAGCGGGAGTTACAATGAGCAGTTCTTC.

This chain uses TRBV20-1 with TRBJ1-4, with D perhaps TRBD1 (6 bases). In germline, CDR1 is DFQATT, CDR2 SNEGSKA (reference sequence). The V end was cut by 1 base, the J end by 8 bases, with 11 bases between. The CDR3 has 13 residues. CDR3 DNA: TGCAGTGCTAGAGCCCCCAGGGGCGAAAAACTGTTTTTT. Protein sequence: CSARAPRGEKLFF.